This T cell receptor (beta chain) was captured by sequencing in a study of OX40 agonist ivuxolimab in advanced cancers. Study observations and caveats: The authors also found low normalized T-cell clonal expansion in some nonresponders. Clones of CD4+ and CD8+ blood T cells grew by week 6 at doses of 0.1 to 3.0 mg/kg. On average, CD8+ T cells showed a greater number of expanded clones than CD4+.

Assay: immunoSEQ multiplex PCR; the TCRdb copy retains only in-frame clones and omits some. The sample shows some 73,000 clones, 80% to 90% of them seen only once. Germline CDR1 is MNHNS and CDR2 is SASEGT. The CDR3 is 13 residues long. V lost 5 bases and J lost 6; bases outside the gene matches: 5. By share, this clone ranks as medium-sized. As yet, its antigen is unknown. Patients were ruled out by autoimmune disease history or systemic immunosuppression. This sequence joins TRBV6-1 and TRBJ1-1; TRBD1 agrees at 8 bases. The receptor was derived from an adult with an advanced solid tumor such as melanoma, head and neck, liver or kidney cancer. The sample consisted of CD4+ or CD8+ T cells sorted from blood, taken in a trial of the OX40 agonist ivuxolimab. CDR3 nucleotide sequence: TGTGCCAGCAGTTCTGTACAGGGGGCTGAAGCTTTCTTT. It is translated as CASSSVQGAEAFF.